This record covers a single TCR beta chain. A multiplex PCR was run with 60 Vbeta primers and 13 Jbeta primers. In the authors' methods: Some 11 million of the about 80 million unique TCR beta chains counted in a later analysis were shared. The assay was immunoSEQ multiplex PCR, and TCRdb's table has in-frame clones only and misses some. V and J calls plus clone size are reproduced from that table; the DNA served to infer D and trimming. The table shows roughly 90,000 clones, with 65% to 90% occurring only once. The sample belongs to a study of cytomegalovirus exposure and HLA in healthy donors. CDR1 is SNHLY and CDR2 is FYNNEI in the germline V gene. The CDR3 covers 12 residues. Trimming removed 6 bases at V and 3 bases at J, with 9 bases between.

V is TRBV2 and J is TRBJ2-7; weak D call: TRBD1 (5 bases). The sample comprised PBMCs. This TCR came from a young man in good health and CMV-seropositive. The CDR3 DNA reads TGTGCCAGCAGGGCCGACAGCTACGAGCAGTACTTC. Translated, it gives CASRADSYEQYF.